This TCR beta chain came from a study of CD8+ T cells in alopecia areata. Study findings and constraints: Scalp clonality and expanded CD8+ clones among the top 100 showed significant decreases with tofacitinib. Normal skin's resident alphabeta T cells are also sequenced in scalp samples. Researchers report lesional scalp, most notably alopecia totalis/universalis, outstripped normal scalp in clonality.

Sequencing relied on a cDNA template that was reverse transcribed from extracted RNA. The protocol was immunoSEQ multiplex PCR, while the TCRdb copy is restricted to in-frame clones and leaves out a portion. Of about 64,000 clones listed, around 42% are singletons. Treatment denoted: oral pan-JAK inhibitor, 5-10 mg twice daily. V shed 5 bases and J shed 5 bases, with 12 bases lying between them. Germline CDR1 is SEHNR and CDR2 is FQNEAQ (reference sequence). The CDR3 runs to 13 residues. Details on this clone: The antigen is not known.

The sequences come from CD8+ T cells sorted from blood, collected at approximately week 36, from a patient treated with tofacitinib. The chain employs TRBV7-9 and TRBJ2-5; D may be TRBD1 (5 bases). The origin of this receptor is a human donor with alopecia areata. The CDR3 DNA is TGTGCCAGCAGCGCTGACAGTTCTGAGACCCAGTACTTC. It codes for CASSADSSETQYF.